A selection of T cell receptor beta chains follows, all from one sample in a study of regulatory T cells in long-lasting Graves disease. TCRdb passed the multiplex PCR reads through MiXCR, listing each CDR3 protein once. The sample gives roughly 500,000 distinct CDR3 sequences, 12% of which show up once; around 9.3% is in the top ten. The same specimen was also included in a second study, on T cells in Graves' hyperthyroidism and ophthalmopathy.

Source: peripheral blood mononuclear cells (PBMCs), taken at new diagnosis, from a patient treated with antithyroid drugs. These receptors originate from a woman aged 25 to 45 with Graves disease. Both conserved end residues are part of each CDR3. The order of the fields is D gene, CDR3 length, clone size, V gene, J gene, CDR3 protein, CDR3 DNA. A D gene is named only where the DNA matches it firmly. Where a row states a size, it is once, few, many or the class of an expanded clone; other rows omit it.

TRBD1,14,-,TRBV20-1,TRBJ2-7,CSALRGQGSYEQYF,TGCAGTGCCCTAAGGGGACAGGGAAGCTACGAGCAGTACTTC
-,14,few,TRBV5-1,TRBJ1-2,CASMEGFSSYGYTF,TGCGCCAGCATGGAAGGGTTTAGTAGCTATGGCTACACCTTC
-,14,-,TRBV30,TRBJ2-7,CAWSVSAISYEQYF,TGTGCCTGGAGTGTAAGCGCCATCTCCTACGAGCAGTACTTC
-,15,-,TRBV28,TRBJ2-3,CASSDWKGSGDTQYF,TGTGCCAGCAGTGATTGGAAAGGTAGTGGAGATACGCAGTATTTT
-,14,many,TRBV6-2/TRBV6-3,TRBJ1-2,CASSYAGLHYGYTF,TGTGCCAGCAGTTACGCAGGGCTCCACTATGGCTACACCTTC
-,15,-,TRBV19,TRBJ1-1,CASSAQGLGGTEAFF,TGTGCCAGTAGTGCCCAGGGGCTGGGGGGGACTGAAGCTTTCTTT
TRBD1,15,-,TRBV4-2,TRBJ2-1,CASGMKWTGGNEQFF,TGTGCCAGCGGAATGAAATGGACAGGGGGCAATGAGCAGTTCTTC
-,13,many,TRBV30,TRBJ2-1,CAWRVIGGNEQFF,TGTGCCTGGAGGGTTATCGGCGGCAATGAGCAGTTCTTC
-,15,many,TRBV5-1,TRBJ2-1,CASSLWALSYNEQFF,TGCGCCAGCAGCTTGTGGGCACTTAGCTACAATGAGCAGTTCTTC
-,16,-,TRBV4-3,TRBJ2-3,CASSQGGQPFSGTQYF,TGCGCCAGCAGCCAAGGCGGACAGCCCTTCTCTGGTACGCAGTATTTT
TRBD1,16,few,TRBV6-5,TRBJ2-2,CASSYSAGGLAGELFF,TGTGCCAGCAGTTACTCGGCAGGGGGCTTGGCCGGGGAGCTGTTTTTT
-,14,many,TRBV7-9,TRBJ2-1,CASSPRDGHNEQFF,TGTGCCAGCAGCCCTCGGGACGGGCACAATGAGCAGTTCTTC
TRBD1,15,few,TRBV20-1,TRBJ2-1,CSARSTGTGVNEQFF,TGCAGTGCTAGATCGACCGGGACAGGAGTAAATGAGCAGTTCTTC
-,14,many,TRBV3-1,TRBJ2-3,CASSSPKERDTQYF,TGTGCCAGCAGCTCTCCAAAGGAGCGGGATACGCAGTATTTT
-,15,many,TRBV20-1,TRBJ2-1,CSARGGGASYNEQFF,TGCAGTGCTAGAGGTGGCGGGGCCTCCTACAATGAGCAGTTCTTC
-,14,many,TRBV28,TRBJ2-7,CASGDHYTTYEQYF,TGTGCCAGTGGGGACCACTATACCACCTACGAGCAGTACTTC
TRBD2,17,many,TRBV12-3/TRBV12-4,TRBJ2-7,CASSSGTSGSWSYEQYF,TGTGCCAGCAGTTCCGGGACTAGCGGGAGTTGGTCCTACGAGCAGTACTTC